This section outlines one T cell receptor beta chain sequence together with its context. Its antigen remains unknown. This specimen belongs to a study of Ad26.COV2.S vaccination and SARS-CoV-2 variants. The V gene lost 0 bases and the J gene lost 0 bases, with 13 bases spanning the gap. The CDR3 consists of 17 residues. Looked up from germline, CDR1 is SGHDT and CDR2 is YYEEEE. General study findings and limits: Spike-specific TCR breadth was greater in vaccine than placebo recipients.

Treatment given: about 20 received Ad26.COV2.S at low or high dose, single or two shots; 5 received placebo; per-sample allocation not given. Repertoires come from day 63 after the first vaccine or placebo injection. What was given as vaccine was an Ad26 vector encoding Wuhan-strain SARS-CoV-2 spike. TCRdb keeps only in-frame clones here, not all; method: immunoSEQ multiplex PCR. The sample lists around 300,000 clones, less than 90% occurring once. The source is a person between 18 and 59 years old who received the Ad26.COV2.S COVID-19 vaccine or a placebo. Sequenced here: peripheral blood, sampled in a trial of Ad26.COV2.S vaccine versus placebo. The genes are TRBV5-6 and TRBJ2-1, with a tentative D call TRBD1 (6 bases). CDR3 bases: TGTGCCAGCAGCTTGGGCGGCTGGGGGCGCTCCTACAATGAGCAGTTCTTC. Translating it yields CASSLGGWGRSYNEQFF.